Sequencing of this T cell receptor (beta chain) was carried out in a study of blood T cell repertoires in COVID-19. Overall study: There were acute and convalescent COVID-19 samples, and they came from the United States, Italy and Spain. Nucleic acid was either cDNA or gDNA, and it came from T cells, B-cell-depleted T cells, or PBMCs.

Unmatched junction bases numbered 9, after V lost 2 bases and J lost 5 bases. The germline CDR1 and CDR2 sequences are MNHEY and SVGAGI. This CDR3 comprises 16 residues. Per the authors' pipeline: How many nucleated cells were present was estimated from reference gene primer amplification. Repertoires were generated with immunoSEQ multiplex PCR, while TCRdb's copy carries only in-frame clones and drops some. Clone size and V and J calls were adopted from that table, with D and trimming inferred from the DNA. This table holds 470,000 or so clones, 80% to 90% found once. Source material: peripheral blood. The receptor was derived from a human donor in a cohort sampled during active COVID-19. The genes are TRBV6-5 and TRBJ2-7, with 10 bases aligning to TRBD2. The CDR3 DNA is TGTGCCAGCAGTTACGGAAGTTTTAGCGGGAGGAACGAGCAGTACTTC. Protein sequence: CASSYGSFSGRNEQYF.